Many counts were recorded for the clone carrying this T cell receptor (beta chain). Its specificity is unknown. This sample was taken from a study of early T cells in non-severe SARS-CoV-2 infection. Across the study: With bulk RNA from unsorted whole blood as input, sequencing yielded unpaired chains. Study-wide points: The matching step, a VDJdb search, favored anti-spike CD8 responses and missed private and CD4 specificities.

Unique molecular identifiers (one per individual cDNA molecule) were attached. TCRdb used MiXCR to reprocess the 5' RACE reads, holding one entry per CDR3 protein. Found here are tens of thousands of distinct CDR3 sequences, 5.8% of them singletons; the top ten hold roughly 5.2%. This TCR was sampled from an adult who was a healthcare worker with PCR-confirmed SARS-CoV-2 infection or an uninfected control (not recorded which). The sample comprised whole blood.

The CDR3 DNA reads TGCGCCAGCAGCTCCGGGTCCGAGTACGAGCAGTACTTC. This gives the protein CASSSGSEYEQYF. The chain recombines TRBV5-1 with TRBJ2-7; the D is unclear. Germline loops: CDR1 SGHRS, CDR2 YFSETQ. V lost 3 bases, J lost 4 bases, and 11 bases lay in between. The CDR3 has 13 amino acids.